This T cell receptor beta chain was observed in a study of PD-1 blockade in classical Hodgkin lymphoma. Worth noting for this clone: The target antigen is unknown.

Whole-study findings and limits: Although disease activity or prior therapy may be involved, causes of the repertoire differences remain undefined. It was reported that newly diagnosed patients had less baseline TCR diversity than healthy donors. Partial responders and progressors had significantly lower baseline TCR diversity.

The CDR3 loop spans 20 amino acids. Trimming took off 8 bases at V and 1 base at J, with 27 bases between the two ends. Germline V gene lookup returns CDR1 LNHDA and CDR2 SQIVND (reference sequence). Sequenced by immunoSEQ multiplex PCR; TCRdb stores in-frame clones only, minus some. The table has some 96,000 clones, roughly 88% seen once. Every patient experienced relapse after autologous stem cell transplantation, and brentuximab vedotin exposure varied. The sequence came from a human donor with classical Hodgkin lymphoma. V gene TRBV19 combines with J gene TRBJ2-6; tentative D call: TRBD1 (6 bases). The sequenced sample was peripheral blood mononuclear cells (PBMCs), obtained at baseline. CDR3 DNA: TGTGCCAGTCCTCTAAAAAAAGGGCCAGGGGATCAGTCTGGGGCCAACGTCCTGACTTTC. It translates to CASPLKKGPGDQSGANVLTF.